The entry below gives a single T cell receptor beta chain sequence along with its context. The antigen remains undetermined. The sample is drawn from a study of follicular helper T cells after annual influenza vaccination. Study conclusions and caveats: Day 7 ICOS+CD38+ clones later appeared mostly in ICOS-CD38- cTfh.

Produced via immunoSEQ multiplex PCR; TCRdb's table is partial and in-frame only. Among some 3,900 clones listed, over 80% were seen once. Germline CDR1 and CDR2: MDHEN and SYDVKM. The CDR3 has 12 residues. V lost 6 bases, J lost 4 bases, and 10 bases lay in between. Time point defined: 2014-2015 season, 7 days after vaccination. The rearrangement uses TRBV28 and TRBJ2-7; D unclear. This TCR was sampled from an adult who received the influenza vaccine. Sequencing used CXCR5- memory CD4+ T cells sorted from blood, obtained 7 days after influenza vaccination. CDR3 sequence: CASRSISYEQYF. The CDR3 DNA sequence: TGTGCCAGCAGATCGATTTCTTACGAGCAGTACTTC.